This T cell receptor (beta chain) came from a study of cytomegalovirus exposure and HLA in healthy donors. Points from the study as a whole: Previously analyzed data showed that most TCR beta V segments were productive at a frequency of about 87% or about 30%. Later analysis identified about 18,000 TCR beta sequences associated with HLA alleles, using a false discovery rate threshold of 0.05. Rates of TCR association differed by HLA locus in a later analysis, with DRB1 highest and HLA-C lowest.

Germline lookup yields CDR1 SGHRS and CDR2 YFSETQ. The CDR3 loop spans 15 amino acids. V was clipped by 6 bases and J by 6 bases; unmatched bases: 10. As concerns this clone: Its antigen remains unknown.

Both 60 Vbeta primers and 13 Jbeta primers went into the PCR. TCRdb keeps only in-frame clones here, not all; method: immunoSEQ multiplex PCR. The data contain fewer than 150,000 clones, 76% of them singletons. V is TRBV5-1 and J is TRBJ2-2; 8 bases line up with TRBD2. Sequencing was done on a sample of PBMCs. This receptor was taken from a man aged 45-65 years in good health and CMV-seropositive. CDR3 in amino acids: CASTFESGSAGELFF. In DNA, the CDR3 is TGCGCCAGCACCTTTGAAAGCGGGAGCGCCGGGGAGCTGTTTTTT.